The sequence of this T cell receptor (beta chain) was determined in a study of tumor-infiltrating lymphocytes in localized non-small cell lung cancer. The CDR3 loop spans 15 amino acids. CDR1 LNHDA and CDR2 SQIVND come from the germline V gene (reference sequence). The V and J ends lost 5 bases and 1 base respectively, with 14 bases between them. The protocol was immunoSEQ multiplex PCR, while the TCRdb copy is restricted to in-frame clones and leaves out a portion. The sample lists about 13,000 clones, around 65% seen once, with roughly 9% in the top ten. This sequence originates from a human donor with non-small cell lung cancer. The chain has TRBV19 and TRBJ1-1, with D possibly TRBD1 on 5 matching bases. The material sequenced was lung tumor tissue. Written as DNA, the CDR3 is TGTGCCAGTAGTCCTCGCACAGGAACGAACACTGAAGCTTTCTTT. It specifies CASSPRTGTNTEAFF. Looking up the rest from reference TRBV19 and TRBJ1-1 gives the full variable domain: DGGITQSPKYLFRKEGQNVTLSCEQNLNHDAMYWYRQDPGQGLRLIYYSQIVNDFQKGDIAEGYSVSREKKESFPLTVTSAQKNPTAFYLCASSPRTGTNTEAFFGQGTRLTVV.